The rows below give T cell receptor beta chains drawn from one sample of a study of T cells after yellow fever vaccination. One entry per CDR3 protein, called by TCRdb with MiXCR from the 5' RACE reads. The table shows 500,000 to 650,000 distinct CDR3 sequences, with 17% occurring only once. Material: PBMCs, obtained 5 days after the first yellow fever vaccination. The origin of the receptors is a man younger than 30 who received the YFV17D yellow fever vaccine. The CDR3 runs from the conserved cysteine through the conserved F or W. The order of the fields is CDR3 DNA, CDR3 protein, V gene, J gene, clone size, D gene. A D gene is named only where the DNA matches it firmly. Expanded clones get a size class; other rows say once, few or many, or leave the size out.

CDR3 DNA: TGTGCCAGCAGCACGTCGACAGCGATCACTGGAAACACCATATATTTT
CDR3 protein: CASSTSTAITGNTIYF
V gene: TRBV6-1
J gene: TRBJ1-3
clone size: NA
D gene: NA

CDR3 DNA: TGTGCCAGCAGTTGGGGGGAGGGATTGAAAAACATTCAGTACTTC
CDR3 protein: CASSWGEGLKNIQYF
V gene: TRBV12-3/TRBV12-4
J gene: TRBJ2-4
clone size: NA
D gene: TRBD2

CDR3 DNA: TGTGCCAGCAGCCCCTCGGGGGACATCTCTTCACCCCTCCACTTT
CDR3 protein: CASSPSGDISSPLHF
V gene: TRBV5-6
J gene: TRBJ1-6
clone size: NA
D gene: NA

CDR3 DNA: TGTGCCACCAGCAGAGATCGGGTTGACACTGAAGCTTTCTTT
CDR3 protein: CATSRDRVDTEAFF
V gene: TRBV15
J gene: TRBJ1-1
clone size: NA
D gene: NA

CDR3 DNA: TGTGCCAGCAGCTTAGCACGGCAGGGACTTCAAGAGACCCAGTACTTC
CDR3 protein: CASSLARQGLQETQYF
V gene: TRBV7-2
J gene: TRBJ2-5
clone size: NA
D gene: NA

CDR3 DNA: TGTGCCATCTCGCCTCAGGGGGCGACCACTGAAGCTTTCTTT
CDR3 protein: CAISPQGATTEAFF
V gene: TRBV10-3
J gene: TRBJ1-1
clone size: NA
D gene: TRBD1

CDR3 DNA: TGTGCCAGCAGCCACGGGCTATACTCCTACAATGAGCAGTTCTTC
CDR3 protein: CASSHGLYSYNEQFF
V gene: TRBV3-1
J gene: TRBJ2-1
clone size: NA
D gene: NA

CDR3 DNA: TGCAGCGTTGGCAGACCCGGGGAAGAGCAGTACTTC
CDR3 protein: CSVGRPGEEQYF
V gene: TRBV29-1
J gene: TRBJ2-7
clone size: NA
D gene: NA

CDR3 DNA: TGTGCCAGCAGCTTTCCAGACCGATCGAGGGGCTACACCTTC
CDR3 protein: CASSFPDRSRGYTF
V gene: TRBV7-9
J gene: TRBJ1-2
clone size: few
D gene: NA

CDR3 DNA: TGCAGCGTAAGCGGGGGGCCTTACAATGAGCAGTTCTTC
CDR3 protein: CSVSGGPYNEQFF
V gene: TRBV29-1
J gene: TRBJ2-1
clone size: NA
D gene: TRBD2

CDR3 DNA: TGCGCCAGCAGCGCACCTAGCGGGGGTTGGACCGGGGAGCTGTTTTTT
CDR3 protein: CASSAPSGGWTGELFF
V gene: TRBV4-1
J gene: TRBJ2-2
clone size: few
D gene: TRBD2

CDR3 DNA: TGTGCCAGCAGTTTCGTAGCGGGGGACACGAATACGCAGTATTTT
CDR3 protein: CASSFVAGDTNTQYF
V gene: TRBV12-3/TRBV12-4
J gene: TRBJ2-3
clone size: few
D gene: TRBD2

CDR3 DNA: TGTGCCAGCAGCTTAAGAGGGACCAGGGGTTCGGCCAAAAACATTCAGTACTTC
CDR3 protein: CASSLRGTRGSAKNIQYF
V gene: TRBV7-8
J gene: TRBJ2-4
clone size: NA
D gene: NA

CDR3 DNA: TGTGCCGCGCACCCGGGCCAGGGACAAGAGACCCAGTACTTC
CDR3 protein: CAAHPGQGQETQYF
V gene: TRBV30
J gene: TRBJ2-5
clone size: NA
D gene: NA

CDR3 DNA: TGTGCCGTTCGGGGAGACACCGGGGAGCTGTTTTTT
CDR3 protein: CAVRGDTGELFF
V gene: TRBV24-1
J gene: TRBJ2-2
clone size: few
D gene: NA

CDR3 DNA: TGTGCCAGCAGTGAAGGATTGGGGGCTGGGGACACTGAAGCTTTCTTT
CDR3 protein: CASSEGLGAGDTEAFF
V gene: TRBV2
J gene: TRBJ1-1
clone size: NA
D gene: NA

CDR3 DNA: TGTGCCAGCTCACCAATGGACACCGGGGAGCTGTTTTTT
CDR3 protein: CASSPMDTGELFF
V gene: TRBV18
J gene: TRBJ2-2
clone size: NA
D gene: NA

CDR3 DNA: TGTGCCAGCAGCCCCAGTTTAGGGGGCAATTCACCCCTCCACTTT
CDR3 protein: CASSPSLGGNSPLHF
V gene: TRBV7-2
J gene: TRBJ1-6
clone size: NA
D gene: TRBD1

CDR3 DNA: TGCAGCGTTGCTAGGGATAATGGCTACACCTTC
CDR3 protein: CSVARDNGYTF
V gene: TRBV29-1
J gene: TRBJ1-2
clone size: few
D gene: NA

CDR3 DNA: TGCGCCAGCAGCCCTGGCGCGGGGGGAAAAGAGACCCAGTACTTC
CDR3 protein: CASSPGAGGKETQYF
V gene: TRBV5-1
J gene: TRBJ2-5
clone size: NA
D gene: TRBD2

CDR3 DNA: TGTGCCAGCAGTTACACCCAGGGGGTTCACCTTCAAGAGACCCAGTACTTC
CDR3 protein: CASSYTQGVHLQETQYF
V gene: TRBV6-2/TRBV6-3
J gene: TRBJ2-5
clone size: NA
D gene: TRBD1

CDR3 DNA: TGTGCCGTGAGCAGGGGGTCAGGCGAAAAACTGTTTTTT
CDR3 protein: CAVSRGSGEKLFF
V gene: TRBV7-9
J gene: TRBJ1-4
clone size: NA
D gene: TRBD1

CDR3 DNA: TGTGCCAGCAGCCTGGGTTATCAAGAGACCCAGTACTTC
CDR3 protein: CASSLGYQETQYF
V gene: TRBV5-1
J gene: TRBJ2-5
clone size: many
D gene: NA

CDR3 DNA: TGCGCCAGCAGCTTGGACTGGCAGGTCGATGGCTACACCTTC
CDR3 protein: CASSLDWQVDGYTF
V gene: TRBV5-1
J gene: TRBJ1-2
clone size: few
D gene: NA

CDR3 DNA: TGTGCCAGCAGACCCTTGTCGGGGGGAGAGACCCAGTACTTC
CDR3 protein: CASRPLSGGETQYF
V gene: TRBV7-2
J gene: TRBJ2-5
clone size: few
D gene: TRBD2

CDR3 DNA: TGTGCCAGCAGCTTGAGAGCCTCATTCCAAGAGACCCAGTACTTC
CDR3 protein: CASSLRASFQETQYF
V gene: TRBV5-4
J gene: TRBJ2-5
clone size: NA
D gene: NA

CDR3 DNA: TGTGCCACCAGCAGAGCGGGGGGGGCTCGTAATGAGCAGTTCTTC
CDR3 protein: CATSRAGGARNEQFF
V gene: TRBV15
J gene: TRBJ2-1
clone size: NA
D gene: TRBD2

CDR3 DNA: TGTGCCATCAGTGCTTTGCAGTCTAATGAAAAACTGTTTTTT
CDR3 protein: CAISALQSNEKLFF
V gene: TRBV10-3
J gene: TRBJ1-4
clone size: NA
D gene: NA

CDR3 DNA: TGTGCCACCAGCAGAGAGGGGCTGAACACTGAAGCTTTCTTT
CDR3 protein: CATSREGLNTEAFF
V gene: TRBV15
J gene: TRBJ1-1
clone size: NA
D gene: NA

CDR3 DNA: TGTGCCAGCAGTTATCCAAATGGACCTAATTCGAACACCGGGGAGCTGTTTTTT
CDR3 protein: CASSYPNGPNSNTGELFF
V gene: TRBV6-9
J gene: TRBJ2-2
clone size: NA
D gene: NA

CDR3 DNA: TGTGCCAGCAGCCCAACAGGGGGCTTCAAAGCTTTCTTT
CDR3 protein: CASSPTGGFKAFF
V gene: TRBV7-2
J gene: TRBJ1-1
clone size: NA
D gene: TRBD1

CDR3 DNA: TGTGCCCCAGGGCCCAGGGGGCGATGGAATGAGCAGTTCTTC
CDR3 protein: CAPGPRGRWNEQFF
V gene: TRBV5-4
J gene: TRBJ2-1
clone size: NA
D gene: TRBD1

CDR3 DNA: TGTGCCTGGAGTGTACTGGTGGGTGGCTACACCTTC
CDR3 protein: CAWSVLVGGYTF
V gene: TRBV30
J gene: TRBJ1-2
clone size: NA
D gene: NA

CDR3 DNA: TGTGCCAGCACCCCCGGGAGGTACGAGCAGTACTTC
CDR3 protein: CASTPGRYEQYF
V gene: TRBV7-9
J gene: TRBJ2-7
clone size: NA
D gene: TRBD2

CDR3 DNA: TGCGCCAGCAGCTTCGATGCGCCCAACACCGGGGAGCTGTTTTTT
CDR3 protein: CASSFDAPNTGELFF
V gene: TRBV5-1
J gene: TRBJ2-2
clone size: NA
D gene: NA

CDR3 DNA: TGTGCTAGTGGTTCGGCCAACGGCAGGGCCGGGGAGCTGTTTTTT
CDR3 protein: CASGSANGRAGELFF
V gene: TRBV12-5
J gene: TRBJ2-2
clone size: NA
D gene: NA

CDR3 DNA: TGTGCCAGCAGCCTCTGGACAGGGGATGGCTACACCTTC
CDR3 protein: CASSLWTGDGYTF
V gene: TRBV7-8
J gene: TRBJ1-2
clone size: few
D gene: TRBD1